This record concerns one T cell receptor beta chain sequence. The antigen is not known. The entry originates in a study of T-cell memory formation after mild COVID-19. Overall study findings and caveats: Some clones that responded turned up in pre-infection memory, which suggests that cross-reactive memory joined in. Contracting clones from day 15 to 85 had balanced CD4/CD8; later expanders favoured CD4+. Contracting CD4+ clones sat mainly in CM and EM; CD8+ in EMRA.

With constant-segment primers, 5'RACE yielded cDNA libraries of TCR alpha and TCR beta that carried sample barcodes and UMIs. MiXCR, applied by TCRdb to the 5' RACE reads, yields one record per CDR3 protein. Of 270,000 or so distinct CDR3 sequences listed, roughly 18% are singletons. Trimming removed 4 bases from V and 0 bases from J, with 13 bases in between. The germline V gene has CDR1 SGHRS and CDR2 YFSETQ. This CDR3 is built from 15 residues. The rearrangement joins TRBV5-1 to TRBJ1-1; D is unresolved. The receptor's source is a man in his late teens or twenties who had mild COVID-19 (a few samples of this study predate the infection). Cell type and time point are not known. Sequenced material: PBMCs or a T cell subset sorted from them (not recorded which). CDR3 DNA sequence: TGCGCCAGCAGCGGCCCGGGGATCATGAACACTGAAGCTTTCTTT. This sequence encodes CASSGPGIMNTEAFF.